The clone carrying this T cell receptor beta chain was seen a few times. The sample originates from a study of T-cell reconstitution after alpha-beta-depleted transplantation in children. The CDR3 contains 15 residues. V lost 2 bases, J lost 4 bases, and 14 bases lay in between. From germline, CDR1 is SEHNR and CDR2 FQNEAQ (reference sequence). Preparation of the TCRbeta library was carried out with unique molecular identifiers. TCRdb re-called the PCR reads through MiXCR, storing one row per CDR3 protein. Of around 680,000 distinct CDR3 sequences in the sample, about 15% are singletons; the top ten hold 0.8% to 1.1%.

This chain connects TRBV7-9 to TRBJ1-1; the D gene is possibly TRBD1 (5 bases). The specimen comprised PBMCs from the stem cell graft donor, sampled from the stem cell graft. This clonotype was sampled from a human donor who donated a stem cell graft to a child with acute myeloid leukemia. CDR3 protein: CASSLSRAGATEAFF. In DNA, the CDR3 is TGTGCCAGCAGCTTATCCAGGGCCGGTGCCACTGAAGCTTTCTTT.